This TCR beta chain stems from a study of blood T cell repertoires in COVID-19. The wider study: From T cells, B-cell-depleted T cells, or PBMCs came the material, which was cDNA or gDNA.

In its sample, this clone was seen once. Germline lookup yields CDR1 DFQATT and CDR2 SNEGSKA (reference sequence). V shed 3 bases and J shed 12 bases, with 12 bases lying between them. The CDR3 runs to 11 residues. How the authors handled the data: Nucleated cell counts were estimated from reference gene primer amplification. The method was immunoSEQ multiplex PCR; TCRdb's version includes in-frame clones alone and lacks a portion of them. V, J and clone size derive from that table, while D and trimming were established from the DNA sequence. The data contain over 90,000 clones, about 86% of them singletons.

V is TRBV20-1 and J is TRBJ2-1, with D possibly being TRBD2 (5 bases). Sequencing was done on a sample of peripheral blood. The receptor comes from a woman aged 55-69 years in a cohort sampled during active or convalescent COVID-19. This CDR3 is CSARADGMQFF. The CDR3 nucleotides are TGCAGTGCTAGGGCGGACGGGATGCAGTTCTTC.